A single sample is the source of the 30 T cell receptor beta chains below, sequenced in a study of T cell responses to AZD1222 COVID-19 vaccine. Sequencing used immunoSEQ multiplex PCR; TCRdb keeps in-frame clones, though not all of them. Of some 99,000 clones listed, approximately 84% are singletons. The sample here was peripheral blood, taken 28 days after the second AZD1222 dose. These receptors all come from an adult who received the AZD1222 COVID-19 vaccine.

V usage is TRBV5-8 and J usage is TRBJ1-1, with D possibly matching TRBD1 (6 bases). This CDR3 has 16 amino acids. Germline-derived CDR1 and CDR2 are SGHTS and YDEGEE. The ends were cut back, 4 bases at V and 2 bases at J, with 18 bases in the middle. CDR3 sequence reads: CASSPRDRWRNTEAFF. In DNA, the CDR3 is TGTGCCAGCAGCCCCCGCGACAGGTGGCGAAACACTGAAGCTTTCTTT.

This clone occurred a few times. The chain combines TRBV11-2 with TRBJ2-7; 9 nucleotides match TRBD2. The germline CDR1 and CDR2 sequences are SGHAT and FQNNGV. This CDR3 is 18 amino acids long. With V trimmed by 3 bases and J by 4 bases, 16 bases remained unmatched. The CDR3 DNA is TGTGCCAGCAGCTTCGGACTTCGAATAGCGGGAGTTTATTACGAGCAGTACTTC. Protein product: CASSFGLRIAGVYYEQYF.

This sequence joins TRBV27 and TRBJ2-7, with 8 positions matching TRBD1. CDR1 and CDR2 from the germline V gene are MNHEY and SMNVEV (reference sequence). The CDR3 length is 16 residues. The trim removed 8 bases at V and 1 base at J, leaving 13 bases unmatched. The CDR3 sequence: CASGYSGGAQSYEQYF. CDR3 DNA: TGTGCCAGCGGGTACTCAGGGGGCGCTCAGTCCTACGAGCAGTACTTC.

The CDR3, as DNA: TGTGCCAGTAACGTACAGGGGGGCTCTGGAAACACCATATATTTT. Its protein is CASNVQGGSGNTIYF. V gene TRBV19 combines with J gene TRBJ1-3, with TRBD1 matching over 8 bases. The CDR3 is made up of 15 amino acids. Germline V gene sequence: CDR1 LNHDA, CDR2 SQIVND (reference sequence). J lost 0 bases, V lost 7 bases, and 5 bases had no gene match.

V is TRBV7-2 and J is TRBJ2-2; 14 bases agree with TRBD2. CDR1 is SGHTA, CDR2 FQGNSA, per germline. CDR3 length: 18 amino acids. With V trimmed by 0 bases and J by 4 bases, 4 bases remained unmatched. Here the CDR3 DNA reads TGTGCCAGCAGCTTAGCCGGGACTAGCGGGAGATCCACCGGGGAGCTGTTTTTT. Its translation is CASSLAGTSGRSTGELFF.

This clone was recorded once. The gene calls are TRBV29-1 and TRBJ2-7; D perhaps matches TRBD2 (7 bases). The CDR3 is 15 residues long. Germline V gene lookup returns CDR1 SQVTM and CDR2 ANQGSEA. The V end was cut by 6 bases, the J end by 7 bases, with 25 bases between. The chain's CDR3 is CSVGGRGHRKGEQYF. The CDR3 region has the DNA TGCAGCGTGGGGGGGCGAGGACACCGTAAAGGGGAGCAGTACTTC.

This chain uses TRBV7-9 with TRBJ2-7, with D maybe TRBD2 (7 bases). Germline loops: CDR1 SEHNR, CDR2 FQNEAQ (reference sequence). The CDR3 is 16 amino acids. V was pared by 0 bases and J by 3 bases, with 15 bases between. CDR3 sequence reads: CASSLAGGQGGYEQYF. The CDR3 region has the DNA TGTGCCAGCAGCTTAGCGGGGGGGCAGGGCGGCTACGAGCAGTACTTC.

The genes are TRBV5-1 and TRBJ2-3, with a weak D call TRBD2 (6 bases). Looked up from germline, CDR1 is SGHRS and CDR2 is YFSETQ. V was clipped by 4 bases and J by 1 base, with 10 bases between them. This CDR3 spans 14 amino acids. CDR3 bases: TGCGCCAGCAGCCCCCCGGGGGGCACAGATACGCAGTATTTT. Translated, it gives CASSPPGGTDTQYF. The full variable domain, rest sourced from reference TRBV5-1 and TRBJ2-3, is KAGVTQTPRYLIKTRGQQVTLSCSPISGHRSVSWYQQTPGQGLQFLFEYFSETQRNKGNFPGRFSGRQFSNSRSEMNVSTLELGDSALYLCASSPPGGTDTQYFGPGTRLTVL.

The J gene is TRBJ1-2, the V gene TRBV7-2, with D hard to call. The germline CDR1 and CDR2 sequences are SGHTA and FQGNSA. This CDR3 has 13 amino acids. V was pared by 2 bases and J by 2 bases, with 6 bases between. The CDR3 nucleotides are TGTGCCAGCAGCTTAACCCGGAACTATGGCTACACCTTC. This gives the protein CASSLTRNYGYTF.

The chain employs TRBV5-1 and TRBJ2-1; 8 positions agree with TRBD2. Germline-derived CDR1 and CDR2 are SGHRS and YFSETQ. The CDR3 has 16 residues. The ends lost 1 base at V and 0 bases at J; junction bases unmatched: 3. CDR3 nucleotides: TGCGCCAGCAGCTTGTCGGGGGGGAGCTCCTACAATGAGCAGTTCTTC. It specifies CASSLSGGSSYNEQFF.

DNA for the CDR3: TGTGCCAGCAGCCACGGGGCCATCTATGGCTACACCTTC. It specifies CASSHGAIYGYTF. This chain joins TRBV3-1 (or the pseudogene TRBV3-2) and TRBJ1-2, with a possible D match to TRBD1 (5 bases). CDR3 length: 13 residues. CDR1 LGHDT and CDR2 YNNKEL come from the germline V gene (reference sequence). V dropped 3 bases and J dropped 4 bases, with 9 bases sitting between them.

The chain recombines TRBV4-3 with TRBJ1-3; weak D call: TRBD1 (5 bases). V lost 5 bases to trimming and J lost 0 bases, with 20 bases between them. CDR1 LGHNA and CDR2 YSLEER come from the germline V gene. The CDR3 runs 18 residues. The CDR3 DNA reads TGCGCCAGCAGCACAACTCGGGGGGGAGATGTCTCTGGAAACACCATATATTTT. This encodes CASSTTRGGDVSGNTIYF.

V is TRBV19 and J is TRBJ2-1; no clear D gene. The CDR3 is 14 amino acids. CDR1 is LNHDA, CDR2 SQIVND, per germline (reference sequence). The V end lost 4 bases, the J end lost 9 bases, and 16 bases lay between the germline ends. The CDR3 here is CASSKVGPPGEQFF. The DNA for the CDR3 is TGTGCCAGTAGTAAGGTGGGCCCACCCGGTGAGCAGTTCTTC.

V usage is TRBV3-1 (or the pseudogene TRBV3-2) and J usage is TRBJ2-2; unclear D gene. Germline-derived CDR1 and CDR2 are LGHDT and YNNKEL (reference sequence). The CDR3 runs to 13 residues. Trimming cost V 6 bases and J 4 bases, with 9 bases left between them. This CDR3 reads CASREYTTGELFF. The CDR3 DNA reads as TGTGCCAGCAGGGAATATACCACCGGGGAGCTGTTTTTT.

The V gene is TRBV7-9, the J gene TRBJ1-2; D unresolved. Germline CDR1 SEHNR, CDR2 FQNEAQ (reference sequence). The V end lost 2 bases, the J end lost 1 base, and 8 bases lay between the germline ends. The CDR3 spans 14 residues. This CDR3 is CASSLRSVNYGYTF. For the CDR3, the DNA is TGTGCCAGCAGCTTACGGTCGGTTAACTATGGCTACACCTTC.

This sequence joins TRBV27 and TRBJ2-1; 8 nucleotides align to TRBD2. The germline gives CDR1 MNHEY, CDR2 SMNVEV (reference sequence). Trimming removed 6 bases from V and 4 bases from J; junction bases left unmatched: 23. This CDR3 spans 20 amino acids. The CDR3 loop reads CASRSPAGVARRFQYNEQFF. DNA for the CDR3: TGTGCCAGCAGGAGTCCAGCGGGAGTCGCCCGCCGATTCCAATACAATGAGCAGTTCTTC.

The rearrangement links TRBV4-1 to TRBJ1-5; D is unresolved. Germline CDR1 and CDR2: MGHRA and YSYEKL. The CDR3 consists of 17 residues. Trimming removed 0 bases from V and 12 bases from J, with 24 bases in between. CDR3: CASSQDSLEGRSGHQHF. Written as DNA, the CDR3 is TGCGCCAGCAGCCAAGATTCTTTAGAGGGTAGGAGCGGGCACCAGCATTTT.

This clone was found a few times. The rearrangement uses TRBV7-9 and TRBJ2-5, with TRBD2 matching 7 bases. Germline-derived CDR1 and CDR2 are SEHNR and FQNEAQ (reference sequence). The CDR3 contains 17 residues. The V gene end was trimmed by 1 base and the J gene end by 2 bases; junction bases not matched to a gene: 10. The chain's CDR3 is CASSLVAGSTGQETQYF. CDR3 nucleotide sequence: TGTGCCAGCAGCTTAGTAGCGGGCAGCACCGGACAAGAGACCCAGTACTTC.

The CDR3 reads CASSFGTGAVLRGDTQYF. CDR3 DNA: TGTGCCAGCAGTTTCGGGACAGGGGCCGTCCTTCGGGGAGATACGCAGTATTTT. The V gene is TRBV28, the J gene TRBJ2-3; 10 bases are a match to TRBD1. CDR1 and CDR2 (germline): MDHEN, SYDVKM. V lost 3 bases and J lost 5; bases outside the gene matches: 14. The CDR3 is 18 amino acids.

The chain employs TRBV9 and TRBJ1-3; 7 nucleotides agree with TRBD1. CDR1 and CDR2 (germline): SGDLS, YYNGEE. V shed 4 bases, J shed 1 base, and the junction held 2 bases outside the gene matches. The CDR3 totals 14 residues. The CDR3 is CASSTGQSGNTIYF. The CDR3 DNA sequence: TGTGCCAGCAGCACGGGACAGTCTGGAAACACCATATATTTT.

This rearrangement joins TRBV7-9 to TRBJ1-5; possibly TRBD1 for D (5 bases). There are 15 residues in the CDR3. V shed 5 bases and J shed 8 bases, with 19 bases lying between them. Germline V gene data show CDR1 as SEHNR and CDR2 as FQNEAQ (reference sequence). The CDR3 loop is CASSRDESLGEPQHF. For the CDR3, the DNA is TGTGCCAGCAGCCGGGACGAGAGCCTAGGGGAGCCCCAGCATTTT.

J is TRBJ1-2 and V is TRBV6-5; D is undetermined. Germline V gives CDR1 MNHEY, CDR2 SVGAGI. V gave up 5 bases and J gave up 4 bases, with 11 bases separating them. The CDR3 loop spans 13 amino acids. DNA for the CDR3: TGTGCCAGCAGTCCACCACAGAGCTATGGCTACACCTTC. Its translation is CASSPPQSYGYTF.

This chain's CDR3 is CASRKRGGGQPQHF. The CDR3 DNA reads as TGTGCCAGCAGGAAGAGGGGAGGGGGACAGCCCCAGCATTTT. The chain couples TRBV6-5 to TRBJ1-5; tentatively, D is TRBD1 (6 bases). Germline assignment: CDR1 MNHEY and CDR2 SVGAGI. The CDR3 totals 14 residues. Trimming removed 6 bases from V and 7 bases from J, with 16 bases in between.

This CDR3 is CAISEGRPSNQPQHF. The CDR3 coding sequence is TGTGCCATCAGTGAGGGCAGACCTAGCAATCAGCCCCAGCATTTT. V gene TRBV10-3 combines with J gene TRBJ1-5; D is unresolved. V dropped 2 bases and J dropped 0 bases, with 8 bases sitting between them. Looked up from germline, CDR1 is ENHRY and CDR2 is SYGVKD. CDR3 size: 15 residues.

The genes are TRBV19 and TRBJ2-2; 7 nucleotides line up with TRBD1. Germline-derived CDR1 and CDR2 are LNHDA and SQIVND (reference sequence). There are 17 residues in the CDR3. V was clipped by 6 bases and J by 5 bases; unmatched bases: 15. The chain's CDR3 is CASRLPDRFYSTGELFF. The CDR3 nucleotides are TGTGCCAGTAGGCTACCGGACAGGTTTTACTCAACCGGGGAGCTGTTTTTT.

The rearrangement links TRBV21-1 to TRBJ2-7. TRBV21-1 is recorded as a pseudogene. The CDR3 runs 17 residues. The CDR3 DNA reads TGTGCCAGCAGCAAAGCGCAGAAGGGACGGAGCTCCTACGAGCAGTACTTC. The encoded protein is CASSKAQKGRSSYEQYF.

CDR3 sequence reads: CASSSEMGSPDYEQYF. CDR3 sequence (DNA): TGTGCCAGCAGCTCCGAAATGGGCTCCCCGGACTACGAGCAGTACTTC. The chain combines TRBV7-4 with TRBJ2-7; D is unresolved. The V and J ends lost 4 bases and 3 bases respectively, with 19 bases between them. CDR3 size: 16 residues. Germline CDR1 reads SGHVT; CDR2 reads SQSDAQ.

This clone appeared once. The chain recombines TRBV30 with TRBJ2-5; D could derive from TRBD1 or TRBD2 (5 bases each). The CDR3 totals 14 residues. From germline, CDR1 is GTSNPN and CDR2 SVGIG (reference sequence). V lost 1 base and J 5 bases, leaving 14 bases between the germline ends. The CDR3: CAWSGGVGIETQYF. The CDR3 DNA reads as TGTGCCTGGAGTGGAGGGGTGGGTATTGAGACCCAGTACTTC.

J is TRBJ2-5 and V is TRBV7-2; TRBD2 aligns across 14 bases. Germline trimming cut 5 bases from V and 3 bases from J; bases unmatched to any gene: 5. The CDR3 has 16 residues. Germline-derived CDR1 and CDR2 are SGHTA and FQGNSA. The CDR3 region has the DNA TGTGCCAGCAGCCCCTGGGGACTAGCGGGAGAAGAGACCCAGTACTTC. Its translation: CASSPWGLAGEETQYF.

The genes are TRBV18 and TRBJ1-1; 8 bases are a match to TRBD1. J lost 0 bases, V lost 6 bases, and 9 bases had no gene match. Germline CDR1 reads KGHSH; CDR2 reads LQKENI. This CDR3 comprises 16 residues. The CDR3, as DNA: TGTGCCAGCTCTGCCGGGACAGGAAGGCTGAACACTGAAGCTTTCTTT. It encodes CASSAGTGRLNTEAFF.